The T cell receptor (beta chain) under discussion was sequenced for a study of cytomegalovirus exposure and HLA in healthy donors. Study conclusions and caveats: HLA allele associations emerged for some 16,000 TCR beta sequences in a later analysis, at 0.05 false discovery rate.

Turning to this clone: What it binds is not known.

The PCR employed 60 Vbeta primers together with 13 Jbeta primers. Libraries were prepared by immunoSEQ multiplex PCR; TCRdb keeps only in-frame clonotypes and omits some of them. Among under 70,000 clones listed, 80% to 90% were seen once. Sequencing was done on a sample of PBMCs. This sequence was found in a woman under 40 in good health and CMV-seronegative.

CDR3 amino acids: CASSLRRWLAGKGEADTQYF. CDR3 bases: TGTGCCAGCAGTTTACGAAGGTGGCTAGCGGGAAAAGGAGAGGCAGATACGCAGTATTTT. The genes are TRBV28 and TRBJ2-3; 9 positions match TRBD2. Germline CDR1 is MDHEN and CDR2 is SYDVKM. The CDR3 has 20 residues. Germline trimming cut 2 bases from V and 4 bases from J; bases unmatched to any gene: 19.